This TCR beta chain was recorded in a study of human T cells and chemical hapten exposure. Study context: Mostly female patients had alopecia areata, totalis or universalis.

The sample's time point: patch test 1, 2 weeks after DPC sensitization. Treatment: therapeutic diphenylcyclopropenone sensitization with weekly scalp DPC. From whole blood left unfractionated, total RNA was extracted. Each CDR3 protein is one row after TCRdb ran MiXCR on the RACE reads. This table holds 95,000 to 150,000 distinct CDR3 sequences, roughly an eighth found once. The source is a man aged 18 to 35 with alopecia areata. Some clones in this sample may be carry-over from other donors' samples. The sample here was whole blood, taken in connection with sensitization to the hapten diphenylcyclopropenone (DPC).

CDR3 residues: CASSLGRTGARDEQYF. The DNA for the CDR3 is TGTGCCAGCAGCTTAGGTCGGACAGGGGCGAGGGACGAGCAGTACTTC. The chain recombines TRBV7-9 with TRBJ2-7; 9 bases align to TRBD1. The CDR3 runs to 16 residues. Germline values: CDR1 SEHNR, CDR2 FQNEAQ (reference sequence). Trimming took 1 base from V and 5 from J; bases not matched to a gene: 9.